Presented here are 28 T cell receptor beta chains from one specimen sequenced in a study of cytomegalovirus exposure and HLA in healthy donors. A multiplex PCR was run with 60 Vbeta primers and 13 Jbeta primers. Measured with immunoSEQ multiplex PCR; TCRdb has only the in-frame clones, and not every one. The sample includes about 160,000 clones. Material: PBMCs. Receptors were obtained from a woman aged 60-75 years in good health and CMV-seronegative.

As to this clone: The sample contains more than one DNA sequence encoding this CDR3. The J gene is TRBJ1-1, the V gene TRBV20-1; D is uncertain. CDR1 and CDR2 (germline): DFQATT, SNEGSKA (reference sequence). V lost 4 bases and J 1 base, leaving 4 bases between the germline ends. This CDR3 is 11 amino acids long. The CDR3 DNA reads as TGCAGTGCTACGGGGAACACTGAAGCTTTCTTT. It codes for CSATGNTEAFF.

The chain has TRBV2 and TRBJ1-1, with D perhaps TRBD1 (6 bases). The CDR3 is made up of 15 amino acids. Germline V gene lookup returns CDR1 SNHLY and CDR2 FYNNEI. The V end lost 3 bases, the J end lost 1 base, and 12 bases lay between the germline ends. The CDR3 DNA reads as TGTGCCAGCAGTGAGAATTTAGGGGGGAACACTGAAGCTTTCTTT. Residues: CASSENLGGNTEAFF.

The chain is built from TRBV5-1 and TRBJ1-1; tentative D call: TRBD1 (5 bases). The ends were cut back, 2 bases at V and 5 bases at J, with 7 bases in the middle. CDR1 is SGHRS, CDR2 YFSETQ, per germline. This CDR3 contains 12 residues. The CDR3 bases are TGCGCCAGCAGCTTCGACAGAACTGAAGCTTTCTTT. Translated: CASSFDRTEAFF.

The V gene is TRBV5-1, the J gene TRBJ2-6; tentatively, D is TRBD1 (5 bases). Trimming took off 4 bases at V and 0 bases at J, with 8 bases between the two ends. CDR3 size: 15 residues. Germline values: CDR1 SGHRS, CDR2 YFSETQ. DNA for the CDR3: TGCGCCAGCAGCACTACAGGCTCTGGGGCCAACGTCCTGACTTTC. Translated, it gives CASSTTGSGANVLTF.

CDR3 protein: CASSTIGNTIYF. Here the CDR3 DNA reads TGTGCCAGTAGTACAATCGGAAACACCATATATTTT. The V and J genes are TRBV19 and TRBJ1-3; D not certain. Germline CDR1 is LNHDA and CDR2 is SQIVND (reference sequence). V lost 4 bases and J lost 4, with 5 bases in between. The CDR3 has 12 amino acids.

CDR3 DNA: TGCGCCAGCACCGACAGGGGGCCTGAAGCTTTCTTT. Its translation: CASTDRGPEAFF. V and J are TRBV4-3 and TRBJ1-1, with 10 bases aligning to TRBD1. The germline V gene encodes CDR1 LGHNA and CDR2 YSLEER. The length of the CDR3 is 12 residues. J was trimmed by 6 bases and V by 7 bases; bases with no gene match: 2.

The rearrangement uses TRBV27 and TRBJ2-3; 8 bases line up with TRBD1. The CDR3 loop spans 15 amino acids. The trim removed 3 bases at V and 3 bases at J, leaving 5 bases unmatched. Germline CDR1 reads MNHEY; CDR2 reads SMNVEV (reference sequence). The CDR3 coding sequence is TGTGCCAGCAGTTTCCGGGACAGGTTGACAGATACGCAGTATTTT. Translating it yields CASSFRDRLTDTQYF.

V usage is TRBV7-6 and J usage is TRBJ1-4, with D perhaps TRBD1 (5 bases). This CDR3 spans 15 amino acids. Trimming took off 0 bases at V and 7 bases at J, with 12 bases between the two ends. Germline-derived CDR1 and CDR2 are SGHVS and FNYEAQ. The CDR3 sequence is CASSLALGPGEKLFF. CDR3 sequence (DNA): TGTGCCAGCAGCTTAGCGCTGGGGCCGGGTGAAAAACTGTTTTTT. Drawing the rest from reference TRBV7-6 and TRBJ1-4, the complete variable domain is GAGVSQSPRYKVTKRGQDVALRCDPISGHVSLYWYRQALGQGPEFLTYFNYEAQQDKSGLPNDRFSAERPEGSISTLTIQRTEQRDSAMYRCASSLALGPGEKLFFGSGTQLSVL.

CDR3 protein: CASSRSPMNTEAFF. The CDR3 region has the DNA TGTGCCAGCAGCCGAAGCCCGATGAACACTGAAGCTTTCTTT. The rearrangement links TRBV6-5 to TRBJ1-1; D is ambiguous. V lost 6 bases to trimming and J lost 0 bases, with 11 bases between them. The CDR3 consists of 14 residues. From germline, CDR1 is MNHEY and CDR2 SVGAGI.

The chain has TRBV14 and TRBJ2-5; D unclear. From germline, CDR1 is SGHDN and CDR2 FVKESK. Trimming removed 3 bases at V and 2 bases at J, with 7 bases between. The CDR3 covers 13 residues. CDR3 sequence (DNA): TGTGCCAGCAGCCACTTGCAGCAAGAGACCCAGTACTTC. Amino acid sequence: CASSHLQQETQYF. Drawing the rest from reference TRBV14 and TRBJ2-5, the complete variable domain is EAGVTQFPSHSVIEKGQTVTLRCDPISGHDNLYWYRRVMGKEIKFLLHFVKESKQDESGMPNNRFLAERTGGTYSTLKVQPAELEDSGVYFCASSHLQQETQYFGPGTRLLVL.

Here the CDR3 reads CASSVPGRGLSNQPQHF. Here the CDR3 DNA reads TGTGCCAGCAGTGTTCCCGGGAGAGGTCTAAGCAATCAGCCCCAGCATTTT. The rearrangement links TRBV6-1 to TRBJ1-5; D not certain. The V gene's germline CDR1 is MNHNS and CDR2 SASEGT. This CDR3 has 17 residues. Deletions cut 4 bases from V and 1 base from J, with 17 bases between.

The chain joins TRBV15 to TRBJ1-6; D uncertain. The V end lost 3 bases, the J end lost 8 bases, and 11 bases lay between the germline ends. This CDR3 spans 14 amino acids. CDR1 and CDR2 from the germline V gene are LNHNV and YYDKDF (reference sequence). CDR3 region: CATSRGYLDSPLHF. CDR3 nucleotides: TGTGCCACCAGCAGGGGCTACCTTGATTCACCCCTCCACTTT. The full variable domain, its missing parts supplied by reference TRBV15 and TRBJ1-6, is DAMVIQNPRYQVTQFGKPVTLSCSQTLNHNVMYWYQQKSSQAPKLLFHYYDKDFNNEADTPDNFQSRRPNTSFCFLDIRSPGLGDTAMYLCATSRGYLDSPLHFGNGTRLTVT.

The rearrangement uses TRBV7-3 and TRBJ1-6; D is unclear. Germline V gives CDR1 SGHTA, CDR2 FQGTGA. The CDR3 is 13 amino acids. Between the trimmed V and J ends, which lost 3 bases and 4 bases, there was a span of 4 bases. The DNA of the CDR3 is TGTGCCAGCAGCTTGGCTTATAATTCACCCCTCCACTTT. Protein sequence: CASSLAYNSPLHF.

Note on this clone: The sample carries other DNA sequences with the same CDR3. The gene calls are TRBV5-1 and TRBJ2-2; 9 positions match TRBD1. V was clipped by 4 bases and J by 4 bases; unmatched bases: 2. The germline V gene has CDR1 SGHRS and CDR2 YFSETQ. The CDR3 covers 14 residues. CDR3: CASSTDRGTGELFF. The CDR3 region has the DNA TGCGCCAGCAGCACGGACAGGGGCACCGGGGAGCTGTTTTTT.

Comments on this clone: One end of the junction varies from germline; a read error may be responsible. The same CDR3 arises from other DNA sequences in this sample as well. The V and J genes are TRBV29-1 and TRBJ1-2; weak D call: TRBD1 (6 bases). In germline, CDR1 is SQVTM, CDR2 ANQGSEA. CDR3 length: 14 residues. CDR3 in amino acids: CSVLGAGTNYGYTF. The CDR3 nucleotides are TGCAGCGTCCTGGGGGCAGGAACTAACTACGGCTACACCTTC.

The chain is built from TRBV29-1 and TRBJ2-3, with 11 bases aligning to TRBD2. Germline CDR1 SQVTM, CDR2 ANQGSEA. Trimming at V came to 7 bases and at J to 3 bases, leaving 9 bases not matched to a gene. The CDR3 has 15 amino acids. The CDR3: CSGILAGGSTDTQYF. The DNA of the CDR3 is TGCAGCGGCATCCTAGCGGGGGGTTCGACAGATACGCAGTATTTT.

This chain joins TRBV7-3 and TRBJ2-1, with D unclear. V was clipped by 1 base and J by 9 bases, with 16 bases between them. Germline loops: CDR1 SGHTA, CDR2 FQGTGA. CDR3 length: 15 amino acids. CDR3 nucleotide sequence: TGTGCCAGCAGCTTAATTGCGGAACCTACGGTTGAGCAGTTCTTC. Translating it yields CASSLIAEPTVEQFF.

This chain uses TRBV5-4 with TRBJ2-1, with TRBD1 matching 8 bases. V lost 3 bases to trimming and J lost 5 bases; unmatched junction nucleotides: 4. The germline CDR1 and CDR2 sequences are SGHNT and YYREEE (reference sequence). This CDR3 has 14 residues. The CDR3 region is CASSYKTGDNEQFF. CDR3 coding DNA: TGTGCCAGCAGCTATAAGACAGGGGACAATGAGCAGTTCTTC.

The V gene is TRBV7-2, the J gene TRBJ2-5; no definite D call. The CDR3 runs to 11 residues. Deletions cut 5 bases from V and 9 bases from J, with 10 bases between. Germline CDR1 SGHTA, CDR2 FQGNSA. CDR3: CASSPRFAQYF. CDR3 in DNA: TGTGCCAGCAGCCCCCGTTTCGCCCAGTACTTC.

The rearrangement links TRBV19 to TRBJ1-1, with D perhaps TRBD1 (5 bases). This CDR3 has 13 amino acids. V was clipped by 6 bases and J by 8 bases, with 16 bases between them. Germline V gene data show CDR1 as LNHDA and CDR2 as SQIVND (reference sequence). CDR3 residues: CASSSRVPGEAFF. The CDR3 nucleotides are TGTGCCAGTAGCTCCAGGGTTCCCGGGGAAGCTTTCTTT.

The V and J genes are TRBV27 and TRBJ1-2; TRBD1 aligns across 7 bases. This CDR3 contains 14 residues. CDR1 is MNHEY, CDR2 SMNVEV, per germline (reference sequence). With 5 bases clipped from V and 1 base from J, the junction kept 4 bases outside the gene matches. The CDR3 DNA sequence: TGTGCCAGCAGTGGACAGGACGATAACTATGGCTACACCTTC. This translates into CASSGQDDNYGYTF.

The chain recombines TRBV7-9 with TRBJ2-1; TRBD2 is a possible D gene (5 bases). CDR1 and CDR2 from the germline V gene are SEHNR and FQNEAQ (reference sequence). The CDR3 totals 13 residues. The CDR3: CGLLEDSYNEQFF. CDR3 nucleotides: TGTGGCTTGCTGGAGGACTCCTACAATGAGCAGTTCTTC.

The V gene is TRBV6-5, the J gene TRBJ1-6; D possibly corresponds to TRBD1 (5 bases). This CDR3 spans 13 amino acids. Germline assignment: CDR1 MNHEY and CDR2 SVGAGI. With 5 bases removed from V and 6 bases from J, the gap between germline ends came to 8 bases. The CDR3 protein is CASSTQVNSPLHF. The CDR3 nucleotides are TGTGCCAGCAGTACACAGGTTAATTCACCCCTCCACTTT.

The chain links TRBV18 to TRBJ2-6; no reliable D call. Trimming took 1 base from V and 0 from J, leaving 10 bases between them. The germline CDR1 and CDR2 sequences are KGHSH and LQKENI. CDR3 length: 17 residues. CDR3 nucleotides: TGTGCCAGCTCACCACTTTCTGGGCGCTCTGGGGCCAACGTCCTGACTTTC. Translated: CASSPLSGRSGANVLTF.

The V call is TRBV2, the J call TRBJ2-7; 10 nucleotides match TRBD1. V lost 2 bases to trimming and J lost 3 bases; unmatched junction nucleotides: 10. Germline V gene data show CDR1 as SNHLY and CDR2 as FYNNEI. CDR3 size: 17 residues. CDR3 coding DNA: TGTGCCAGCAGTGAACCCCGGGCAGGACAGGGGGACTACGAGCAGTACTTC. Its protein product is CASSEPRAGQGDYEQYF. The variable domain in full, with the rest retrieved from reference TRBV2 and TRBJ2-7, is EPEVTQTPSHQVTQMGQEVILRCVPISNHLYFYWYRQILGQKVEFLVSFYNNEISEKSEIFDDQFSVERPDGSNFTLKIRSTKLEDSAMYFCASSEPRAGQGDYEQYFGPGTRLTVT.

The CDR3 region has the DNA TGTGCCATCAGTGATGGGACAGAGCATTACGAGCAGTACTTC. Its translation is CAISDGTEHYEQYF. The rearrangement joins TRBV10-3 to TRBJ2-5, with 7 bases matching TRBD1. The DNA end is a closer match to TRBJ2-7, so the J assignment may be wrong. Per germline, CDR1 ENHRY and CDR2 SYGVKD. The CDR3 spans 14 residues.

The J gene is TRBJ2-7, the V gene TRBV19; TRBD2 matches 12 bases. This CDR3 spans 16 amino acids. V lost 4 bases to trimming and J lost 7 bases; unmatched junction nucleotides: 11. Germline V gene lookup returns CDR1 LNHDA and CDR2 SQIVND (reference sequence). The CDR3 loop is CASSTLTSGGPREQYF. For the CDR3, the DNA is TGTGCCAGTAGTACTTTGACTAGCGGGGGACCAAGGGAGCAGTACTTC.

This chain links TRBV9 with TRBJ2-1; D may be TRBD2 (6 bases). The germline V gene encodes CDR1 SGDLS and CDR2 YYNGEE. The CDR3 is 14 residues long. The V gene lost 0 bases and the J gene lost 5 bases, with 9 bases spanning the gap. In nucleotides, the CDR3 is TGTGCCAGCAGCGTAGGGACTACGAACAATGAGCAGTTCTTC. Amino acids: CASSVGTTNNEQFF.